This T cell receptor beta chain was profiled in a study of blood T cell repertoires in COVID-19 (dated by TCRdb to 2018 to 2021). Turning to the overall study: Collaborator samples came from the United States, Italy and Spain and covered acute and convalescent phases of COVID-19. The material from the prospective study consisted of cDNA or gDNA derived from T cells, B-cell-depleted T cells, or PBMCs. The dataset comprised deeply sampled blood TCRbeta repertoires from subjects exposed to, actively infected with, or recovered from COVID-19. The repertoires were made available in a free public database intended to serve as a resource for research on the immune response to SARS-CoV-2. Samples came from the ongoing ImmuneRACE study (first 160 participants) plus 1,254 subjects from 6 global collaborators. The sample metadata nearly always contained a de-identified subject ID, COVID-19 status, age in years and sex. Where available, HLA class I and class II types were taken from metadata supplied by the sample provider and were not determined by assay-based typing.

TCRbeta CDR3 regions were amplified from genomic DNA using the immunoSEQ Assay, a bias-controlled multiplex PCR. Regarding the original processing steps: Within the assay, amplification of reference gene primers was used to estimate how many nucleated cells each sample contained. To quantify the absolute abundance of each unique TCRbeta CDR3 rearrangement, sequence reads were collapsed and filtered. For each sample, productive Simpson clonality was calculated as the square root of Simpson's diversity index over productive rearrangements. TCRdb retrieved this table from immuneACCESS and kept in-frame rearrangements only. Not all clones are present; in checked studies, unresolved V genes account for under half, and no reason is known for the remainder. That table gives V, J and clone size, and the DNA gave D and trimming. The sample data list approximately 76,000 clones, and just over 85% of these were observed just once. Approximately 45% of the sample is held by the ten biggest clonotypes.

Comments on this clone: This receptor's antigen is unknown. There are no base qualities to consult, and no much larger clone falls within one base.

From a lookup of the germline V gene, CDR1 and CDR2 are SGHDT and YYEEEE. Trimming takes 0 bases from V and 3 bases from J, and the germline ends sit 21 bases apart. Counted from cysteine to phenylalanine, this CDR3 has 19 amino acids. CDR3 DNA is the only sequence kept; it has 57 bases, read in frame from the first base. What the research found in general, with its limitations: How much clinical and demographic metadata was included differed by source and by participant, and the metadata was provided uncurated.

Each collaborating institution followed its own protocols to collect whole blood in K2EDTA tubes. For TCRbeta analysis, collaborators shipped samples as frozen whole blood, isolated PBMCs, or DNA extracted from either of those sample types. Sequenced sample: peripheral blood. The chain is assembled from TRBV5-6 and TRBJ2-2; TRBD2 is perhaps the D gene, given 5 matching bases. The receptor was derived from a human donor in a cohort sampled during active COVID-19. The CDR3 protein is CASSLDFGHGKWDTGELFF. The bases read TGTGCCAGCAGCTTGGACTTCGGCCACGGGAAATGGGACACCGGGGAGCTGTTTTTT. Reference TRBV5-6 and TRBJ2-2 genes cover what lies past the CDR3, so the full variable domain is DAGVTQSPTHLIKTRGQQVTLRCSPKSGHDTVSWYQQALGQGPQFIFQYYEEEERQRGNFPDRFSGHQFPNYSSELNVNALLLGDSALYLCASSLDFGHGKWDTGELFFGEGSRLTVL.